The 30 T cell receptor beta chains below come from one sample, sequenced in a study of long-term antiretroviral therapy in people with HIV (dated by TCRdb to between 2021 and 2024). The immunoSEQ hsTCRB v3.0 assay was used at survey level resolution to sequence the TRB variable region. TCRdb took over this immuneACCESS table, retaining in-frame rearrangements with V and J assigned. Such tables are incomplete; in checked studies, under half of the missing clones stem from an unresolved V gene, and the remainder is unexplained. In all, the sample holds 18,000 or so clones, and over 75% of those were seen once. Of the sample, approximately 8.6% falls within the top ten clones. Specimen: unsorted PBMCs, collected at the start of antiretroviral therapy, before treatment. The source of these receptors is a woman aged 40 to 55 with HIV.

In its sample, this clone ranks as medium-sized (0.01 to 0.1%). J is TRBJ2-7 and V is TRBV28; 10 positions match TRBD1. This CDR3 has 15 residues. Trimming removed 5 bases from V and 6 bases from J; junction bases left unmatched: 10. CDR1 is MDHEN and CDR2 is SYDVKM in the germline V gene. The DNA of the CDR3 is TGTGCCAGCAGTGAGCTCCGGACAGGGGGGGTCGAGCAGTACTTC. It is translated as CASSELRTGGVEQYF.

This clone was recorded once. The rearrangement links TRBV11-2 to TRBJ2-3, with 7 positions matching TRBD2. This CDR3 is 15 amino acids long. The trim removed 6 bases at V and 0 bases at J, leaving 6 bases unmatched. Germline V gives CDR1 SGHAT, CDR2 FQNNGV. CDR3 in amino acids: CASRTAGTSTDTQYF. The CDR3 DNA reads as TGTGCCAGCAGAACAGCGGGGACTAGCACAGATACGCAGTATTTT.

The chain has TRBV7-7 and TRBJ1-1; maybe TRBD1 (6 bases). Germline CDR1 SSHAT, CDR2 FNYEAQ (reference sequence). The V gene lost 2 bases and the J gene lost 0 bases, with 13 bases spanning the gap. The CDR3 spans 16 residues. Here the CDR3 reads CASSLKGGQVNTEAFF. The DNA for the CDR3 is TGTGCCAGCAGCTTAAAGGGGGGGCAGGTGAACACTGAAGCTTTCTTT.

As to this clone: This specimen includes other DNA sequences encoding the same CDR3. The chain employs TRBV5-1 and TRBJ1-5; no firm D call. V was shortened by 0 bases and J by 2 bases, with 6 bases between the two germline ends. This CDR3 contains 14 residues. Germline V gene sequence: CDR1 SGHRS, CDR2 YFSETQ. DNA of the CDR3: TGCGCCAGCAGCTTGGACGGAGGCAATCAGCCCCAGCATTTT. Amino acids: CASSLDGGNQPQHF.

The chain has TRBV5-4 and TRBJ2-7, with 13 bases that match TRBD2. The trim removed 4 bases at V and 5 bases at J, leaving 6 bases unmatched. There are 15 residues in the CDR3. Germline V gives CDR1 SGHNT, CDR2 YYREEE (reference sequence). The CDR3 coding sequence is TGTGCCAGCAGCACAACTAGCGGGGGGGCCGACGAGCAGTACTTC. Protein: CASSTTSGGADEQYF.

V usage is TRBV7-9 and J usage is TRBJ2-7; D is uncertain. The CDR3 runs to 12 residues. The germline V gene has CDR1 SEHNR and CDR2 FQNEAQ (reference sequence). The germline V and J ends were trimmed by 1 base and 6 bases, with 7 bases remaining between them. CDR3 sequence: CASSLESSEQYF. The CDR3 coding sequence is TGTGCCAGCAGCTTAGAGAGCTCCGAGCAGTACTTC.

The chain's CDR3 is CAWSLGQGPHTQYF. CDR3 sequence (DNA): TGTGCCTGGAGTTTAGGACAGGGGCCACATACGCAGTATTTT. This chain connects TRBV30 to TRBJ2-3; TRBD1 matches 9 bases. This CDR3 spans 14 amino acids. Germline lookup yields CDR1 GTSNPN and CDR2 SVGIG (reference sequence). V trimming: 2 bases; J trimming: 7 bases; junction bases outside the gene matches: 7.

The chain has TRBV11-2 and TRBJ2-2; 16 positions match TRBD2. The germline V gene has CDR1 SGHAT and CDR2 FQNNGV. CDR3 length equals 17 residues. V gave up 4 bases and J gave up 3 bases; unmatched junction bases: 2. Here the CDR3 DNA reads TGTGCCAGCAGCTGGGGACTAGCGGGGGGGTACACCGGGGAGCTGTTTTTT. Its protein product is CASSWGLAGGYTGELFF.

This chain links TRBV6-5 with TRBJ1-5; no firm D call. Germline V CDR1 and CDR2: MNHEY, SVGAGI. The CDR3 length is 15 residues. Trimming cost V 5 bases and J 0 bases, with 11 bases left between them. The CDR3 here is CASSRTLYSNQPQHF. CDR3 DNA: TGTGCCAGCAGTAGGACCCTTTATAGCAATCAGCCCCAGCATTTT.

The V gene is TRBV9, the J gene TRBJ1-2; D ambiguous. V was trimmed by 0 bases and J by 6 bases, leaving 12 bases between them. The CDR3 runs to 14 residues. The germline V gene has CDR1 SGDLS and CDR2 YYNGEE. Written as DNA, the CDR3 is TGTGCCAGCAGCGTAGGAACCCAAAGGGATGGCTACACCTTC. Protein product: CASSVGTQRDGYTF.

The genes are TRBV7-9 and TRBJ2-1, with D tentatively TRBD2 (5 bases). With 5 bases removed from V and 3 bases from J, the gap between germline ends came to 14 bases. CDR1 and CDR2 from the germline V gene are SEHNR and FQNEAQ (reference sequence). CDR3 length equals 15 residues. Written as DNA, the CDR3 is TGTGCCAGCAGCACCCTAGCCTTCGGCTACAATGAGCAGTTCTTC. Its protein product is CASSTLAFGYNEQFF.

The chain couples TRBV7-9 to TRBJ1-4, with 7 nucleotides matching TRBD1. This CDR3 is built from 13 residues. J lost 7 bases, V lost 6 bases, and 5 bases had no gene match. Germline loops: CDR1 SEHNR, CDR2 FQNEAQ (reference sequence). The CDR3: CASRPSGGEKLFF. CDR3 nucleotides: TGTGCCAGCAGACCGTCAGGGGGTGAAAAACTGTTTTTT. Using reference TRBV7-9 and TRBJ1-4 for the parts outside the CDR3, the full variable domain is DTGVSQNPRHKITKRGQNVTFRCDPISEHNRLYWYRQTLGQGPEFLTYFQNEAQLEKSRLLSDRFSAERPKGSFSTLEIQRTEQGDSAMYLCASRPSGGEKLFFGSGTQLSVL.

The chain joins TRBV5-1 to TRBJ2-4; D not certain. The V end lost 4 bases, the J end lost 9 bases, and 20 bases lay between the germline ends. Germline CDR1 is SGHRS and CDR2 is YFSETQ. This CDR3 contains 15 residues. The CDR3 is CASSPNAGLLGIQYF. CDR3 in DNA: TGCGCCAGCAGCCCTAATGCTGGGCTTCTGGGCATTCAGTACTTC.

The chain uses TRBV2 and TRBJ2-7; TRBD1 matches at 9 bases. The CDR3 length is 16 residues. Germline V gene lookup returns CDR1 SNHLY and CDR2 FYNNEI. Unmatched junction bases numbered 13, after V lost 5 bases and J lost 5 bases. CDR3 amino acids: CASSSPGQGVRHEQYF. CDR3 nucleotide sequence: TGTGCCAGCAGTTCGCCGGGACAGGGAGTCCGACACGAGCAGTACTTC.

This clone appeared a single time. This chain links TRBV10-3 with TRBJ2-2, with 8 bases matching TRBD2. Germline assignment: CDR1 ENHRY and CDR2 SYGVKD. V trimming: 0 bases; J trimming: 1 base; junction bases outside the gene matches: 4. This CDR3 comprises 17 residues. As DNA, the CDR3 is TGTGCCATCAGTGAGTCTCCCACTAGCGGGAACACCGGGGAGCTGTTTTTT. This gives the protein CAISESPTSGNTGELFF.

The gene calls are TRBV7-2 and TRBJ1-2; 8 nucleotides line up with TRBD1. Trimming removed 5 bases from V and 7 bases from J; junction bases left unmatched: 6. The CDR3 runs to 13 residues. The germline CDR1 and CDR2 sequences are SGHTA and FQGNSA. CDR3 nucleotides: TGTGCCAGCAGCCCGACAGGGGAGCGTGGCTACACCTTC. It yields the protein CASSPTGERGYTF.

The chain uses TRBV5-5 and TRBJ2-3, with TRBD2 as a possible D gene (6 bases). Germline lookup yields CDR1 SGHKS and CDR2 YYEKEE (reference sequence). Trimming took off 0 bases at V and 5 bases at J, with 16 bases between the two ends. This CDR3 region has 16 residues. CDR3 coding DNA: TGTGCCAGCAGCTTGGCCTGGGACTTACTGGTAGATACGCAGTATTTT. It translates to CASSLAWDLLVDTQYF.

This clone turned up a few times. The rearrangement uses TRBV30 and TRBJ1-2; no clear D. In germline, CDR1 is GTSNPN, CDR2 SVGIG (reference sequence). The CDR3 consists of 13 residues. Between the trimmed V and J ends, which lost 3 bases and 2 bases, there was a span of 10 bases. The CDR3 DNA sequence: TGTGCCTGGAGATTCGACACCAACTATGGCTACACCTTC. It codes for CAWRFDTNYGYTF.

The chain is built from TRBV5-1 and TRBJ1-3, with D perhaps matching TRBD1 (5 bases). Germline CDR1 reads SGHRS; CDR2 reads YFSETQ. V was shortened by 3 bases and J by 4 bases, with 11 bases between the two germline ends. This CDR3 comprises 14 residues. The CDR3 DNA is TGCGCCAGCAGCTGGGGCAGGGAAGGAAACACCATATATTTT. Amino acids: CASSWGREGNTIYF.

This rearrangement joins TRBV5-1 to TRBJ2-6; D is possibly TRBD1 (6 bases). V gave up 4 bases and J gave up 0 bases, with 8 bases separating them. Germline values: CDR1 SGHRS, CDR2 YFSETQ. This CDR3 comprises 15 residues. CDR3 DNA: TGCGCCAGCAGCCGACAGGTCTCTGGGGCCAACGTCCTGACTTTC. Translation: CASSRQVSGANVLTF.

The chain combines TRBV5-5 with TRBJ2-7; possibly TRBD2 for D (5 bases). V lost 0 bases, J lost 5 bases, and 6 bases lay in between. The CDR3 spans 12 residues. Germline V gene sequence: CDR1 SGHKS, CDR2 YYEKEE (reference sequence). CDR3 region: CASSLDGNEQYF. Written as DNA, the CDR3 is TGTGCCAGCAGCTTGGACGGGAACGAGCAGTACTTC. The full variable domain, its missing parts supplied by reference TRBV5-5 and TRBJ2-7, is DAGVTQSPTHLIKTRGQQVTLRCSPISGHKSVSWYQQVLGQGPQFIFQYYEKEERGRGNFPDRFSARQFPNYSSELNVNALLLGDSALYLCASSLDGNEQYFGPGTRLTVT.

The chain is built from TRBV30 and TRBJ2-3; the match to TRBD2 covers 15 bases. CDR3 length: 17 amino acids. V was clipped by 3 bases and J by 6 bases; unmatched bases: 10. Per the germline V gene, CDR1 is GTSNPN and CDR2 is SVGIG (reference sequence). The CDR3 DNA is TGTGCCTGGAGCGCCCGGACTAGCGGGGGGGCTAGGGATACGCAGTATTTT. It is translated as CAWSARTSGGARDTQYF.

The V and J genes are TRBV18 and TRBJ2-3; 7 bases line up with TRBD1. Germline trimming cut 3 bases from V and 6 bases from J; bases unmatched to any gene: 3. CDR3 length: 13 residues. From germline, CDR1 is KGHSH and CDR2 LQKENI. Written as DNA, the CDR3 is TGTGCCAGCTCACCTCAGGGGGAGGATACGCAGTATTTT. It is translated as CASSPQGEDTQYF.

V and J are TRBV4-1 and TRBJ2-3; the match to TRBD2 covers 12 bases. With V trimmed by 0 bases and J by 0 bases, 4 bases remained unmatched. CDR1 MGHRA and CDR2 YSYEKL come from the germline V gene. This CDR3 has 18 amino acids. The CDR3 nucleotides are TGCGCCAGCAGCCAAGAAGGGCTAGCGGGGGGGAGCACAGATACGCAGTATTTT. Encoded protein: CASSQEGLAGGSTDTQYF.

By share, this clone counts as large. Other nucleotide sequences in the sample specify the same CDR3. The chain combines TRBV2 with TRBJ2-7; 10 nucleotides agree with TRBD1. J lost 4 bases, V lost 3 bases, and 3 bases had no gene match. Germline lookup yields CDR1 SNHLY and CDR2 FYNNEI. This CDR3 contains 14 residues. CDR3 coding DNA: TGTGCCAGCAGTGACCGGGACAGGGGATACGAGCAGTACTTC. Translation: CASSDRDRGYEQYF.

This sequence joins TRBV4-2 and TRBJ2-7, with D perhaps matching TRBD1 (6 bases). CDR3 length equals 15 residues. Between the trimmed V and J ends, which lost 1 base and 4 bases, there was a span of 14 bases. Germline CDR1 and CDR2: LGHNA and YNFKEQ. The CDR3 DNA follows: TGTGCCAGCAGCCAAGGGGCTGGGGGCGCTTACGAGCAGTACTTC. Its translation is CASSQGAGGAYEQYF.

The chain employs TRBV10-3 and TRBJ2-3, with 11 bases fitting TRBD2. This CDR3 has 16 amino acids. From germline, CDR1 is ENHRY and CDR2 SYGVKD. Trimming at V came to 6 bases and at J to 3 bases, leaving 8 bases not matched to a gene. CDR3 loop: CAISLAGGPRTDTQYF. The CDR3 bases are TGTGCCATCAGCTTAGCGGGGGGGCCGAGAACAGATACGCAGTATTTT.

This chain links TRBV7-9 with TRBJ2-3; perhaps D is TRBD1 or TRBD2 (5 bases each). This CDR3 is 13 amino acids long. Germline CDR1 and CDR2: SEHNR and FQNEAQ (reference sequence). V gave up 8 bases and J gave up 2 bases, with 11 bases separating them. CDR3 in amino acids: CASLLGTTDTQYF. CDR3 in DNA: TGTGCCAGCCTCCTTGGGACCACAGATACGCAGTATTTT.

This chain uses TRBV19 with TRBJ2-1; 9 bases are shared with TRBD2. The germline gives CDR1 LNHDA, CDR2 SQIVND (reference sequence). The CDR3 contains 16 residues. With 7 bases clipped from V and 10 bases from J, the junction kept 17 bases outside the gene matches. In nucleotides, the CDR3 is TGTGCCAGTAATAGCGGGGGCTCATTCCCGGCGGGCGAGCAGTTCTTC. Its translation: CASNSGGSFPAGEQFF. The full variable domain, in which reference TRBV19 and TRBJ2-1 provide the parts outside the CDR3, is DGGITQSPKYLFRKEGQNVTLSCEQNLNHDAMYWYRQDPGQGLRLIYYSQIVNDFQKGDIAEGYSVSREKKESFPLTVTSAQKNPTAFYLCASNSGGSFPAGEQFFGPGTRLTVL.

The J gene is TRBJ2-2, the V gene TRBV29-1, with 7 bases that match TRBD2. The CDR3 contains 13 residues. V was clipped by 7 bases and J by 5 bases; unmatched bases: 7. Looked up from germline, CDR1 is SQVTM and CDR2 is ANQGSEA. CDR3 coding DNA: TGCAGCGCGGGGGGACTCAGAACCGGGGAGCTGTTTTTT. It is translated as CSAGGLRTGELFF.